Shown below are 7 T cell receptor beta chains from a single sample sequenced in a study of CD8 T cells in ankylosing spondylitis. One entry per CDR3 protein, called by TCRdb with MiXCR from the 5' RACE reads. The sample has some 95,000 distinct CDR3 sequences; 7.5% to 9% are singletons. Specimen: blood, either unsorted or a sorted T cell fraction (not recorded which). The receptor source for this set is a male donor with ankylosing spondylitis or in good health (not recorded which).

The chain has TRBV5-1 and TRBJ1-2; 10 bases match TRBD1. V was clipped by 4 bases and J by 5 bases; unmatched bases: 11. Germline CDR1 and CDR2: SGHRS and YFSETQ. There are 16 residues in the CDR3. Written as DNA, the CDR3 is TGCGCCAGCAGCCTTACCGGGACAGGGGATAAGTATGGCTACACCTTC. This sequence encodes CASSLTGTGDKYGYTF.

This clonotype was seen at least ten times. CDR3 region: CASSPSPGTQNYEQYF. CDR3 DNA sequence: TGCGCCAGCAGCCCAAGTCCCGGGACACAAAACTACGAGCAGTACTTC. The rearrangement joins TRBV5-1 to TRBJ2-7; possibly TRBD1 for D (6 bases). V shed 4 bases and J shed 3 bases, with 20 bases lying between them. This CDR3 has 16 residues. CDR1 and CDR2 (germline): SGHRS, YFSETQ.

This clonotype was seen ten or more times. The chain recombines TRBV12-3 or TRBV12-4 with TRBJ2-5, with D uncertain. CDR3 length: 16 amino acids. Trimming took off 2 bases at V and 2 bases at J, with 15 bases between the two ends. Here the CDR3 DNA reads TGTGCCAGCAGTTTATTGCGGTTTGCCACACAAGAGACCCAGTACTTC. It translates to CASSLLRFATQETQYF.

There are many counts of this clonotype. The chain employs TRBV25-1 and TRBJ2-3; 8 bases align to TRBD1. The V gene end was trimmed by 4 bases and the J gene end by 13 bases; junction bases not matched to a gene: 10. There are 13 residues in the CDR3. CDR1 and CDR2 from the germline V gene are MGHDK and SYGVNS. The CDR3 protein is CASSGGQASLKYF. The CDR3 nucleotides are TGTGCCAGCAGTGGGGGACAGGCGAGCCTTAAGTATTTT.

Many counts were recorded for this clonotype. The chain recombines TRBV5-4 with TRBJ2-5, with 10 bases fitting TRBD2. This CDR3 comprises 16 residues. Germline CDR1 SGHNT, CDR2 YYREEE (reference sequence). The J segment lost 0 bases and the V segment lost 3 bases, leaving 5 bases of the junction unmatched. The chain's CDR3 is CASSYLLAGDQETQYF. The CDR3, as DNA: TGTGCCAGCAGCTATTTGCTAGCGGGGGACCAAGAGACCCAGTACTTC.

This clonotype was detected many times. The chain recombines TRBV5-1 with TRBJ2-5, with D perhaps matching TRBD2 (5 bases). V gave up 4 bases and J gave up 4 bases, with 17 bases separating them. The CDR3 runs 15 residues. Germline-derived CDR1 and CDR2 are SGHRS and YFSETQ. This chain's CDR3 is CASSRTGSRGETQYF. CDR3 nucleotide sequence: TGCGCCAGCAGCAGAACGGGATCCAGAGGAGAGACCCAGTACTTC. Together with reference TRBV5-1 and TRBJ2-5, the CDR3 gives the full variable domain: KAGVTQTPRYLIKTRGQQVTLSCSPISGHRSVSWYQQTPGQGLQFLFEYFSETQRNKGNFPGRFSGRQFSNSRSEMNVSTLELGDSALYLCASSRTGSRGETQYFGPGTRLLVL.

This chain joins TRBV20-1 and TRBJ2-3, with 7 nucleotides matching TRBD2. V dropped 1 base and J dropped 9; count of bases not matched to a gene: 13. The CDR3 sequence is 15 residues long. From germline, CDR1 is DFQATT and CDR2 SNEGSKA (reference sequence). The CDR3 loop reads CSARAGLREAATQYF. CDR3 nucleotide sequence: TGCAGTGCTAGAGCCGGACTCCGGGAGGCCGCGACGCAGTATTTT.